This T cell receptor (beta chain) was recorded in a study of blood T cell repertoires in COVID-19. Turning to the study itself: Some COVID-19 samples were acute and others convalescent; all came from the United States, Italy and Spain. The cDNA or gDNA used as material had been derived from T cells, B-cell-depleted T cells, or PBMCs.

Seattle participants joined during active infection and were tracked over time. As processed by the authors: Amplification from reference gene primers served as the basis for estimated nucleated cell counts. Produced via immunoSEQ multiplex PCR; TCRdb's table is partial and in-frame only. That table is the source of V, J and clone size, and D and trimming were worked out from the DNA. The sample has roughly 190,000 clones, about 95% seen once. The sequence derives from a man younger than 40 with COVID-19, enrolled during active disease. The sample consisted of peripheral blood.

CDR3 nucleotides: TGTGCCATGGACAGGGGGCTCACCGGGGAGCTGTTTTTT. It yields the protein CAMDRGLTGELFF. V and J are TRBV2 and TRBJ2-2; 11 bases line up with TRBD1. This CDR3 contains 13 residues. Germline V gives CDR1 SNHLY, CDR2 FYNNEI. V shed 10 bases, J shed 4 bases, and the junction held 2 bases outside the gene matches.